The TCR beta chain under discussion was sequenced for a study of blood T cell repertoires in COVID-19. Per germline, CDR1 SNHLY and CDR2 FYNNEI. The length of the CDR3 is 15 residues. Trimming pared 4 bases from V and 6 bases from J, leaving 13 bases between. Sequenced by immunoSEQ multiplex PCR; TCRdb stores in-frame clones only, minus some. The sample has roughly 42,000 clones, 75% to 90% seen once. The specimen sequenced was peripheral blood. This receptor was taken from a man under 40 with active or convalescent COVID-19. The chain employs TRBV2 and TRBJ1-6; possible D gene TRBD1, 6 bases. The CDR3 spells CASSGSTGRNSPLHF. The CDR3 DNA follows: TGTGCCAGCAGTGGATCCACAGGGCGTAATTCACCCCTCCACTTT.